This T cell receptor (beta chain) was recorded in a study of OX40 agonist ivuxolimab in advanced cancers. The CDR3 spans 15 residues. CDR1 is LGHNA, CDR2 YNFKEQ, per germline. The V and J ends lost 0 bases and 9 bases, in that order; junction bases with no gene match: 9. Sequenced by immunoSEQ multiplex PCR; TCRdb stores in-frame clones only, minus some. The table includes 65,000 to 85,000 clones, around 85% detected once. The TCR originated in an adult with an advanced solid tumor such as melanoma, head and neck, liver or kidney cancer. The input for sequencing was CD4+ or CD8+ T cells sorted from blood, taken in a trial of the OX40 agonist ivuxolimab. The J gene is TRBJ2-7, the V gene TRBV4-2; 9 bases fit TRBD2. In DNA form, the CDR3 reads TGTGCCAGCAGCCAAGATGCAGCGGGGGGCTGGTGGCAGTACTTC. Protein: CASSQDAAGGWWQYF.